This is a list of T cell receptor beta chains from one sample in a study of blood T cell repertoires in COVID-19. Assay used: immunoSEQ multiplex PCR; TCRdb lists only in-frame clones, some missing. The sample carries hundreds of thousands of clones, 70% to 90% recorded once. The sample comprised PBMCs or T cells enriched from blood (not recorded which). These receptors were taken from a woman aged 40-49 years with acute COVID-19. The CDR3 runs from the conserved cysteine through the conserved F or W. Each record gives: D gene, J gene, V gene, CDR3 protein, CDR3 DNA. The D gene is left open where the match is weak.

.,TRBJ2-7,TRBV5-6,CASSFATSYEQYF,TGTGCCAGCAGCTTCGCTACCTCCTACGAGCAGTACTTC
TRBD1,TRBJ2-7,TRBV28,CASRDRGYEQYF,TGTGCCAGCAGGGACAGGGGCTACGAGCAGTACTTC
TRBD1,TRBJ1-2,TRBV6-5,CASTPTQGWSSGYTF,TGTGCCAGCACCCCTACACAGGGGTGGTCGAGTGGCTACACCTTC
TRBD1,TRBJ1-1,TRBV29-1,CSVPQGAARRGAFF,TGCAGCGTGCCACAGGGGGCGGCCCGGCGGGGGGCTTTCTTT
TRBD1,TRBJ2-1,TRBV7-6,CASSLGQGYNEQFF,TGTGCCAGCAGCCTAGGACAGGGGTACAATGAGCAGTTCTTC
.,TRBJ1-1,TRBV19,CASSIEQGDMNTEAFF,TGTGCCAGTAGTATAGAGCAGGGTGACATGAACACTGAAGCTTTCTTT
.,TRBJ2-3,TRBV30,CAWRKRGKYF,TGTGCCTGGAGGAAACGGGGAAAGTATTTT
.,TRBJ2-5,TRBV11-3,CASSLGASAETQYF,TGTGCCAGCAGCTTAGGGGCTAGCGCGGAGACCCAGTACTTC
TRBD2,TRBJ2-7,TRBV4-1,CASSQDASGRYEQYF,TGCGCCAGCAGCCAAGATGCTAGCGGGAGATACGAGCAGTACTTC
.,TRBJ2-1,TRBV18,CASSPGVREIRNEQFF,TGTGCCAGCTCACCCGGGGTACGGGAGATCAGGAATGAGCAGTTCTTC
TRBD2,TRBJ2-2,TRBV9,CASSPSGSTGELFF,TGTGCCAGCAGCCCGAGCGGGAGTACCGGGGAGCTGTTTTTT
TRBD1,TRBJ2-7,TRBV6-5,CASISGQAYEQYF,TGTGCCAGTATTTCGGGACAGGCCTACGAGCAGTACTTC
TRBD2,TRBJ2-7,TRBV12-3/TRBV12-4,CASSLRLADSFF,TGTGCCAGCAGTTTAAGACTAGCGGACTCATTTTTC
TRBD1,TRBJ1-4,TRBV9,CASSGSPDREELFF,TGTGCCAGCAGCGGTTCCCCCGACAGGGAGGAACTGTTTTTT
TRBD1,TRBJ1-3,TRBV19,CASSTRYRGDSGNTIYF,TGTGCCAGTAGTACAAGATACAGGGGTGACTCTGGAAACACCATATATTTT
TRBD2,TRBJ2-5,TRBV30,CAWYGRGSQETQYF,TGTGCCTGGTATGGGAGGGGTAGCCAAGAGACCCAGTACTTC
TRBD1,TRBJ2-7,TRBV7-9,CASSLAATGDYEQYF,TGTGCCAGCAGCTTAGCGGCGACAGGGGACTACGAGCAGTACTTC
.,TRBJ2-2,TRBV4-1,CASSLGHGELFF,TGCGCCAGCAGCCTTGGGCACGGGGAGCTGTTTTTT
TRBD1,TRBJ2-3,TRBV25-1,CASSEQGQPLSDTQYF,TGTGCCAGCAGTGAACAGGGACAGCCTCTCTCAGATACGCAGTATTTT
TRBD1,TRBJ2-7,TRBV19,CASSSDRGRSEQYF,TGTGCCAGTAGTTCGGACAGGGGGCGTTCCGAGCAGTACTTC
.,TRBJ2-4,TRBV2,CASSEGGAAKNIQYF,TGTGCCAGCAGTGAAGGGGGAGCAGCCAAAAACATTCAGTACTTC
TRBD1,TRBJ2-1,TRBV3-1/TRBV3-2,CASSQEWTGNNEQFF,TGTGCCAGCAGCCAAGAGTGGACAGGGAACAATGAGCAGTTCTTC
TRBD2,TRBJ2-7,TRBV5-4,CASSFYGGGYEQYF,TGTGCCAGCAGCTTCTACGGGGGGGGGTACGAGCAGTACTTC
TRBD2,TRBJ2-1,TRBV10-2,CASRPLASGSREQFF,TGCGCCAGCAGGCCCCTGGCTAGCGGGAGCCGTGAGCAGTTCTTC
.,TRBJ1-1,TRBV11-3,CASSLEGRRGNTEAFF,TGTGCCAGCAGCTTAGAAGGTAGGCGGGGGAACACTGAAGCTTTCTTT
.,TRBJ2-1,TRBV3-1/TRBV3-2,CASSPSSWSYNEQFF,TGTGCCAGCAGCCCGTCTAGCTGGTCCTACAATGAGCAGTTCTTC
.,TRBJ2-1,TRBV6-5,CASSRPGSYNEQFF,TGTGCCAGCAGTAGACCCGGGAGCTACAATGAGCAGTTCTTC
.,TRBJ2-1,TRBV5-1,CASSLVVAPLDNEQFF,TGCGCCAGCAGCTTGGTGGTAGCGCCCCTAGACAATGAGCAGTTCTTC
.,TRBJ2-5,TRBV27,CASSKSKETRKETQYF,TGTGCCAGCAGTAAAAGCAAAGAAACTAGAAAAGAGACCCAGTACTTC
TRBD1,TRBJ2-7,TRBV11-2,CASSLVGTGSYEQYF,TGTGCCAGCAGCTTAGTTGGGACAGGGTCCTACGAGCAGTACTTC
TRBD2,TRBJ2-3,TRBV10-3,CATQNRLATTNF,TGTGCCACCCAAAACCGACTAGCCACTACGAATTTT
TRBD2,TRBJ2-3,TRBV24-1,CATSVTSGHGTQYF,TGTGCCACCAGTGTGACTAGCGGTCACGGTACGCAGTATTTT